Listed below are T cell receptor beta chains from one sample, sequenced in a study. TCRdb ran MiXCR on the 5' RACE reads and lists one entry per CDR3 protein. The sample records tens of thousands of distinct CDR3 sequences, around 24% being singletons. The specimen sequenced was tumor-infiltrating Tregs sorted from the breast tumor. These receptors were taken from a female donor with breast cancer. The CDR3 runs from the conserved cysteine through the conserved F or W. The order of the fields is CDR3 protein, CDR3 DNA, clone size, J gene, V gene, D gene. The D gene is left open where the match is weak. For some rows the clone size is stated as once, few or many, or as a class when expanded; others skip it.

CDR3: CASSQVGSYEQYF
DNA: TGCGCCAGCAGCCAAGTAGGCTCCTACGAGCAGTACTTC
size: .
J: TRBJ2-7
V: TRBV4-1
D: .

CDR3: CASRPSGGALEQFF
DNA: TGTGCCAGCAGACCTAGCGGGGGGGCGCTTGAGCAGTTCTTC
size: .
J: TRBJ2-1
V: TRBV6-2/TRBV6-3
D: TRBD2

CDR3: CATSDRTSTDTQYF
DNA: TGTGCCACCAGTGATAGGACTAGCACAGATACGCAGTATTTT
size: .
J: TRBJ2-3
V: TRBV24-1
D: .

CDR3: CASRVAGDTQYF
DNA: TGTGCCAGTAGGGTAGCGGGGGATACGCAGTATTTT
size: many
J: TRBJ2-3
V: TRBV19
D: TRBD2

CDR3: CASRGGLAETNEQFF
DNA: TGTGCCAGCCGGGGCGGACTAGCGGAAACCAATGAGCAGTTCTTC
size: few
J: TRBJ2-1
V: TRBV28
D: TRBD2

CDR3: CSVEDRGNYGYTF
DNA: TGCAGCGTTGAAGATAGGGGGAACTATGGCTACACCTTC
size: many
J: TRBJ1-2
V: TRBV29-1
D: .

CDR3: CASSQVYGGAYNEQFF
DNA: TGTGCCAGCAGCCAAGTATACGGGGGGGCCTACAATGAGCAGTTCTTC
size: .
J: TRBJ2-1
V: TRBV14
D: TRBD2

CDR3: CSALGQGANYNEQFF
DNA: TGCAGTGCTCTGGGGCAGGGGGCCAACTACAATGAGCAGTTCTTC
size: .
J: TRBJ2-1
V: TRBV20-1
D: TRBD1

CDR3: CASSQLSGRVYEQYF
DNA: TGCGCCAGCAGCCAATTGAGCGGGAGGGTCTACGAGCAGTACTTC
size: .
J: TRBJ2-7
V: TRBV4-1
D: TRBD2

CDR3: CASSLAGYSYEQYF
DNA: TGTGCCAGCAGCTTAGCCGGTTACTCCTACGAGCAGTACTTC
size: few
J: TRBJ2-7
V: TRBV7-2
D: .

CDR3: CASGLVMSGGAETQYF
DNA: TGCGCCAGCGGCTTGGTTATGAGCGGGGGGGCGGAGACCCAGTACTTC
size: .
J: TRBJ2-5
V: TRBV5-1
D: TRBD2

CDR3: CASSVTGQTYEQYF
DNA: TGTGCCAGCAGCGTAACGGGACAGACCTACGAGCAGTACTTC
size: few
J: TRBJ2-7
V: TRBV9
D: TRBD1

CDR3: CAISEGRLTMNTEAFF
DNA: TGTGCCATCAGTGAAGGGCGGCTCACCATGAACACTGAAGCTTTCTTT
size: many
J: TRBJ1-1
V: TRBV10-3
D: .

CDR3: CATTPSGVAEKLFF
DNA: TGTGCCACCACCCCGTCAGGGGTAGCGGAAAAACTGTTTTTT
size: few
J: TRBJ1-4
V: TRBV6-1
D: .

CDR3: CSARLAGETQYF
DNA: TGCAGTGCTCGATTAGCGGGAGAGACCCAGTACTTC
size: many
J: TRBJ2-5
V: TRBV20-1
D: TRBD2

CDR3: CASSPGVDGKLFF
DNA: TGTGCCAGCAGCCCCGGGGTTGATGGAAAACTGTTTTTT
size: .
J: TRBJ1-4
V: TRBV7-8
D: .

CDR3: CAISGQGTYGYTF
DNA: TGTGCCATCAGCGGACAGGGAACCTATGGCTACACCTTC
size: .
J: TRBJ1-2
V: TRBV10-3
D: TRBD1

CDR3: CASSLARQSTGELFF
DNA: TGTGCCAGCAGCTTAGCGCGGCAGTCTACCGGGGAGCTGTTTTTT
size: .
J: TRBJ2-2
V: TRBV7-8
D: .

CDR3: CASSVEGRSYNEQFF
DNA: TGTGCCAGCAGCGTAGAAGGGCGCTCCTACAATGAGCAGTTCTTC
size: many
J: TRBJ2-1
V: TRBV9
D: .

CDR3: CAITGGLNTDTQYF
DNA: TGTGCCATCACTGGAGGACTGAACACAGATACGCAGTATTTT
size: .
J: TRBJ2-3
V: TRBV10-3
D: .

CDR3: CASNEGGRFSEQFF
DNA: TGTGCCAGCAACGAGGGGGGCCGTTTTAGTGAGCAGTTCTTC
size: .
J: TRBJ2-1
V: TRBV2
D: .

CDR3: CASSENGGYYEQYF
DNA: TGTGCCAGCAGTGAAAACGGCGGGTACTACGAGCAGTACTTC
size: many
J: TRBJ2-7
V: TRBV6-1
D: .

CDR3: CSARVTGGSSPLHF
DNA: TGCAGTGCTCGCGTCACAGGGGGAAGTTCACCCCTCCACTTT
size: few
J: TRBJ1-6
V: TRBV20-1
D: TRBD1

CDR3: CSARDYNSPLHF
DNA: TGCAGTGCTAGAGACTATAATTCACCCCTCCACTTT
size: many
J: TRBJ1-6
V: TRBV20-1
D: .

CDR3: CSAPNRAVNTEAFF
DNA: TGCAGTGCTCCTAACAGGGCGGTGAACACTGAAGCTTTCTTT
size: few
J: TRBJ1-1
V: TRBV20-1
D: .

CDR3: CASSQAAALRVGAFF
DNA: TGCGCCAGCAGCCAAGCGGCAGCCCTCCGAGTGGGAGCTTTCTTT
size: .
J: TRBJ1-1
V: TRBV4-3
D: .

CDR3: CASSQGLAINEQFF
DNA: TGTGCCAGCAGCCAGGGACTAGCGATTAATGAGCAGTTCTTC
size: .
J: TRBJ2-1
V: TRBV3-1
D: TRBD2

CDR3: CASSLMAGGNEKLFF
DNA: TGTGCCAGCAGCTTGATGGCAGGAGGTAATGAAAAACTGTTTTTT
size: .
J: TRBJ1-4
V: TRBV5-6
D: .

CDR3: CASRKTAGESEAFF
DNA: TGTGCCAGCAGAAAAACGGCGGGGGAGTCTGAAGCTTTCTTT
size: .
J: TRBJ1-1
V: TRBV3-1
D: .

CDR3: CASGDRLVTGELFF
DNA: TGTGCCAGCGGGGACAGGCTAGTTACCGGGGAGCTGTTTTTT
size: .
J: TRBJ2-2
V: TRBV6-1
D: TRBD1

CDR3: CSASTGTSSYEQYF
DNA: TGCAGTGCTAGTACCGGGACCTCCTCCTACGAGCAGTACTTC
size: .
J: TRBJ2-7
V: TRBV20-1
D: .

CDR3: CSGRENTEAFF
DNA: TGCAGCGGCAGGGAGAACACTGAAGCTTTCTTT
size: few
J: TRBJ1-1
V: TRBV29-1
D: .

CDR3: CASSQDQEANYGYTF
DNA: TGTGCCAGCAGCCAAGATCAGGAGGCTAACTATGGCTACACCTTC
size: .
J: TRBJ1-2
V: TRBV4-2
D: .

CDR3: CASSLLDTIYF
DNA: TGTGCCAGCAGTTTATTGGACACCATATATTTT
size: .
J: TRBJ1-3
V: TRBV12-3/TRBV12-4
D: .

CDR3: CSVEGWGYEQYF
DNA: TGCAGCGTTGAGGGGTGGGGATACGAGCAGTACTTC
size: few
J: TRBJ2-7
V: TRBV29-1
D: .

CDR3: CATSDDKPEAFF
DNA: TGTGCCACCAGTGATGACAAACCTGAAGCTTTCTTT
size: .
J: TRBJ1-1
V: TRBV24-1
D: .

CDR3: CSARHQETQYF
DNA: TGCAGTGCTAGGCACCAGGAGACCCAGTACTTC
size: .
J: TRBJ2-5
V: TRBV20-1
D: .

CDR3: CASSLDRGNLYNEQFF
DNA: TGCGCCAGCTCTCTTGACAGAGGGAACCTGTACAATGAGCAGTTCTTC
size: .
J: TRBJ2-1
V: TRBV5-1
D: .

CDR3: CASSLNSNTDTQYF
DNA: TGCGCCAGCAGCTTGAATAGCAACACAGATACGCAGTATTTT
size: few
J: TRBJ2-3
V: TRBV5-1
D: .

CDR3: CASSVGLAEQFF
DNA: TGTGCCAGCAGTGTAGGGCTAGCGGAGCAGTTCTTC
size: .
J: TRBJ2-1
V: TRBV9
D: .

CDR3: CASSLGPNTEAFF
DNA: TGTGCCAGCAGCCTCGGTCCCAACACTGAAGCTTTCTTT
size: once
J: TRBJ1-1
V: TRBV2
D: .

CDR3: CATSRDSLGLNNQPQHF
DNA: TGTGCCACCAGCAGAGATAGTCTGGGACTGAACAATCAGCCCCAGCATTTT
size: .
J: TRBJ1-5
V: TRBV15
D: .

CDR3: CASSPASGSRETQYF
DNA: TGTGCCAGCTCACCCGCTAGCGGGAGCCGAGAGACCCAGTACTTC
size: .
J: TRBJ2-5
V: TRBV18
D: TRBD2

CDR3: CASSLGTGAMNTEASF
DNA: TGCGCCAGCAGCTTAGGGACAGGGGCCATGAACACTGAAGCTTCCTTT
size: .
J: TRBJ1-1
V: TRBV5-1
D: TRBD1

CDR3: CASSQDLKETQYF
DNA: TGTGCCAGCAGCCAAGACTTAAAAGAGACCCAGTACTTC
size: few
J: TRBJ2-5
V: TRBV4-2
D: .

CDR3: CASSLGHQETLYF
DNA: TGTGCTAGCAGCTTAGGACACCAAGAGACCCTGTACTTC
size: .
J: TRBJ2-5
V: TRBV7-7
D: .

CDR3: CASSFGTGTSDYTF
DNA: TGTGCCAGCAGTTTCGGTACAGGGACGTCCGACTACACCTTC
size: .
J: TRBJ1-2
V: TRBV6-5
D: .

CDR3: CASSLWTGKNYEQYF
DNA: TGTGCCAGCAGCTTATGGACCGGGAAGAACTACGAGCAGTACTTC
size: .
J: TRBJ2-7
V: TRBV7-9
D: .

CDR3: CASSLGQGALANYGYTF
DNA: TGCGCCAGCAGCCTAGGACAGGGGGCTTTAGCTAACTATGGCTACACCTTC
size: .
J: TRBJ1-2
V: TRBV5-1
D: TRBD1

CDR3: CASSPYLQGNQPQHF
DNA: TGTGCCAGCAGTCCTTACCTACAGGGGAATCAGCCCCAGCATTTT
size: many
J: TRBJ1-5
V: TRBV28
D: TRBD1

CDR3: CASRLGLKNTEAFF
DNA: TGTGCCAGCAGACTGGGACTAAAGAACACTGAAGCTTTCTTT
size: few
J: TRBJ1-1
V: TRBV28
D: .

CDR3: CSAPVPGDQETQYF
DNA: TGCAGTGCGCCCGTACCGGGGGACCAGGAGACCCAGTACTTC
size: many
J: TRBJ2-5
V: TRBV20-1
D: .

CDR3: CASREMGETQYF
DNA: TGTGCCAGCAGGGAGATGGGTGAGACCCAGTACTTC
size: .
J: TRBJ2-5
V: TRBV12-3/TRBV12-4
D: .

CDR3: CASSQAGGSGNTIYF
DNA: TGTGCCAGCAGCCAAGCCGGAGGCTCTGGAAACACCATATATTTT
size: .
J: TRBJ1-3
V: TRBV4-2
D: .

CDR3: CAGSLTRGARTEAFF
DNA: TGTGCCGGCAGCCTAACTCGGGGGGCGAGGACTGAAGCTTTCTTT
size: .
J: TRBJ1-1
V: TRBV7-3
D: .

CDR3: CSAAASGVLNTQYF
DNA: TGCAGTGCTGCCGCTAGCGGGGTGCTTAATACGCAGTATTTT
size: many
J: TRBJ2-3
V: TRBV20-1
D: TRBD2

CDR3: CASSLGREKLFF
DNA: TGCGCCAGCAGTCTTGGGCGGGAAAAACTGTTTTTT
size: many
J: TRBJ1-4
V: TRBV4-1
D: .

CDR3: CASSPYTGVGANVLTF
DNA: TGTGCCAGCAGCCCCTATACAGGGGTCGGGGCCAACGTCCTGACTTTC
size: few
J: TRBJ2-6
V: TRBV6-2/TRBV6-3
D: TRBD1

CDR3: CASSPTRELGNTIYF
DNA: TGTGCCAGCAGTCCGACCAGGGAGCTCGGAAACACCATATATTTT
size: few
J: TRBJ1-3
V: TRBV12-3/TRBV12-4
D: .